The 19 T cell receptor beta chains in this list originate from one sample, sequenced in a study of blood T cell repertoires in COVID-19. Sequencing was performed with immunoSEQ multiplex PCR; in TCRdb, only in-frame clones are kept and a portion is missing. The sample includes about 56,000 clones, roughly 90% of them seen just once. What was sequenced was peripheral blood. These receptor sequences come from a human donor in a cohort sampled during active COVID-19.

This clone was seen a few times. This chain joins TRBV10-3 and TRBJ1-4; D is perhaps TRBD1 (5 bases). CDR3 size: 14 residues. Trimming pared 0 bases from V and 7 bases from J, leaving 9 bases between. The germline gives CDR1 ENHRY, CDR2 SYGVKD. CDR3 DNA: TGTGCCATCAGTGAGTCTGGAGGGACTGAAAAACTGTTTTTT. Amino acid sequence: CAISESGGTEKLFF.

J is TRBJ2-7 and V is TRBV7-9; TRBD2 aligns across 8 bases. This CDR3 contains 17 residues. CDR1 is SEHNR and CDR2 is FQNEAQ in the germline V gene (reference sequence). The ends lost 5 bases at V and 3 bases at J; junction bases unmatched: 15. The CDR3 sequence: CASSPPGDSGVVYEQYF. The CDR3 DNA sequence: TGTGCCAGCAGCCCCCCCGGAGATAGCGGGGTGGTCTACGAGCAGTACTTC. Combining the CDR3 with reference TRBV7-9 and TRBJ2-7 gives the whole variable domain DTGVSQNPRHKITKRGQNVTFRCDPISEHNRLYWYRQTLGQGPEFLTYFQNEAQLEKSRLLSDRFSAERPKGSFSTLEIQRTEQGDSAMYLCASSPPGDSGVVYEQYFGPGTRLTVT.

The chain joins TRBV18 to TRBJ1-1, with D unclear. The CDR3 sequence is 13 residues long. Germline V gives CDR1 KGHSH, CDR2 LQKENI. V gave up 3 bases and J gave up 0 bases, with 5 bases separating them. The CDR3 reads CASSPSVNTEAFF. Here the CDR3 DNA reads TGTGCCAGCTCACCTTCAGTGAACACTGAAGCTTTCTTT. Complete variable domain (other parts from reference TRBV18 and TRBJ1-1): NAGVMQNPRHLVRRRGQEARLRCSPMKGHSHVYWYRQLPEEGLKFMVYLQKENIIDESGMPKERFSAEFPKEGPSILRIQQVVRGDSAAYFCASSPSVNTEAFFGQGTRLTVV.

The chain carries TRBV7-9 and TRBJ1-2; D is undetermined. The CDR3 runs 12 residues. Germline V gives CDR1 SEHNR, CDR2 FQNEAQ (reference sequence). V lost 5 bases to trimming and J lost 8 bases, with 12 bases between them. CDR3 in amino acids: CASSPPQSGYTF. CDR3 DNA: TGTGCCAGCAGCCCCCCACAGAGCGGCTACACCTTC. The full variable domain, rest sourced from reference TRBV7-9 and TRBJ1-2, is DTGVSQNPRHKITKRGQNVTFRCDPISEHNRLYWYRQTLGQGPEFLTYFQNEAQLEKSRLLSDRFSAERPKGSFSTLEIQRTEQGDSAMYLCASSPPQSGYTFGSGTRLTVV.

This clone is medium-sized by share. The gene calls are TRBV7-9 and TRBJ1-2; D ambiguous. The V gene's germline CDR1 is SEHNR and CDR2 FQNEAQ (reference sequence). This CDR3 is built from 15 residues. Trimming pared 1 base from V and 5 bases from J, leaving 14 bases between. In DNA form, the CDR3 reads TGTGCCAGCAGCTTAGGCTCGGGAGCGACTTATGGCTACACCTTC. Amino acid sequence: CASSLGSGATYGYTF. Together with reference TRBV7-9 and TRBJ1-2, the CDR3 gives the full variable domain: DTGVSQNPRHKITKRGQNVTFRCDPISEHNRLYWYRQTLGQGPEFLTYFQNEAQLEKSRLLSDRFSAERPKGSFSTLEIQRTEQGDSAMYLCASSLGSGATYGYTFGSGTRLTVV.

The chain joins TRBV7-2 to TRBJ2-7; TRBD1 agrees at 9 bases. The junction had 7 bases not matched to a gene; V was cut back by 5 bases and J by 2 bases. Germline V gene sequence: CDR1 SGHTA, CDR2 FQGNSA. This CDR3 spans 15 amino acids. The CDR3 DNA reads TGTGCCAGCAGCAGGGACAGGGACCTCCCCTACGAGCAGTACTTC. This gives the protein CASSRDRDLPYEQYF.

The chain couples TRBV6-2 or TRBV6-3 to TRBJ1-2; TRBD1 aligns across 7 bases. Trimming cost V 6 bases and J 7 bases; bases outside gene matches: 11. This CDR3 spans 14 amino acids. From germline, CDR1 is MNHEY and CDR2 SVGEGT. The CDR3 reads CASSTGARFLGYTF. CDR3 bases: TGTGCCAGCAGCACAGGGGCCAGGTTCCTTGGCTACACCTTC.

The chain recombines TRBV6-5 with TRBJ2-3; 8 bases are shared with TRBD2. Germline assignment: CDR1 MNHEY and CDR2 SVGAGI. The V and J ends lost 1 base and 6 bases, in that order; junction bases with no gene match: 6. CDR3 length equals 15 residues. The CDR3 DNA reads as TGTGCCAGCAGTTACTTCGGGACTAGGGACGATACGCAGTATTTT. Amino acids: CASSYFGTRDDTQYF.

The chain is built from TRBV29-1 and TRBJ1-2, with a weak D call TRBD1 (5 bases). The germline gives CDR1 SQVTM, CDR2 ANQGSEA. V shed 6 bases and J shed 2 bases, with 13 bases lying between them. The CDR3 runs 13 residues. CDR3 amino acids: CSVTPTGNYGYTF. For the CDR3, the DNA is TGCAGCGTCACCCCTACAGGAAACTATGGCTACACCTTC.

V usage is TRBV6-1 and J usage is TRBJ2-1; D not certain. Trimming shortened V by 2 bases and J by 0 bases, and 11 bases separated the two germline ends. CDR1 and CDR2 from the germline V gene are MNHNS and SASEGT. The CDR3 has 16 amino acids. The CDR3 region has the DNA TGTGCCAGCAGTGAATGGATGCTAGACTCCTACAATGAGCAGTTCTTC. Translation: CASSEWMLDSYNEQFF.

The chain joins TRBV6-6 to TRBJ2-5; 13 bases line up with TRBD2. Trimming removed 6 bases from V and 2 bases from J; junction bases left unmatched: 3. This CDR3 region has 15 residues. Germline-derived CDR1 and CDR2 are MNHNY and SVGAGI (reference sequence). DNA of the CDR3: TGTGCCAGCAGAGGGACTAGCGGGGATCAAGAGACCCAGTACTTC. As protein: CASRGTSGDQETQYF.

This clone was counted a single time. The chain joins TRBV25-1 to TRBJ1-2; 12 positions agree with TRBD1. CDR1 is MGHDK and CDR2 is SYGVNS in the germline V gene. J lost 2 bases, V lost 3 bases, and 10 bases had no gene match. The CDR3 length is 18 residues. The DNA of the CDR3 is TGTGCCAGCAGTGATCGTTCCGGGACAGGGGGCGCAAACTATGGCTACACCTTC. Protein sequence: CASSDRSGTGGANYGYTF.

This clone was detected only once. V gene TRBV19 combines with J gene TRBJ1-1; TRBD1 aligns across 8 bases. The CDR3 totals 15 residues. V shed 7 bases and J 4 bases; nucleotides not matched to a gene: 11. Germline V gene sequence: CDR1 LNHDA, CDR2 SQIVND (reference sequence). The CDR3 region is CASIRTDRVGTEAFF. Written as DNA, the CDR3 is TGTGCCAGTATTAGGACGGACAGGGTCGGCACTGAAGCTTTCTTT.

The genes are TRBV2 and TRBJ2-3, with TRBD2 matching 8 bases. The CDR3 is made up of 17 amino acids. V shed 7 bases, J shed 4 bases, and the junction held 16 bases outside the gene matches. Germline V gives CDR1 SNHLY, CDR2 FYNNEI. The DNA for the CDR3 is TGTGCCAGCACTATGTGGTCCGGAGCCGGGAGGGCAGATACGCAGTATTTT. As protein: CASTMWSGAGRADTQYF.

The J gene is TRBJ1-5, the V gene TRBV19; TRBD1 might be the D (6 bases). The CDR3 consists of 13 residues. The germline V gene encodes CDR1 LNHDA and CDR2 SQIVND (reference sequence). Trimming stripped 8 bases from V and 4 bases from J, with 12 bases between. CDR3 DNA sequence: TGTGCCAGTTCCATTACAGGGAATCAGCCCCAGCATTTT. As protein: CASSITGNQPQHF.

V gene TRBV5-4 combines with J gene TRBJ2-6, with 9 bases lining up with TRBD1. V was clipped by 2 bases and J by 0 bases; unmatched bases: 6. CDR1 and CDR2 from the germline V gene are SGHNT and YYREEE (reference sequence). CDR3 length equals 18 residues. Written as DNA, the CDR3 is TGTGCCAGCAGCTTAACCGGGACAGGGAACTCTGGGGCCAACGTCCTGACTTTC. This translates into CASSLTGTGNSGANVLTF.

V usage is TRBV5-4 and J usage is TRBJ2-7; 9 bases are a match to TRBD2. Trimming removed 2 bases from V and 0 bases from J; junction bases left unmatched: 3. This CDR3 has 15 amino acids. Germline CDR1 and CDR2: SGHNT and YYREEE (reference sequence). The CDR3 sequence is CASSFSSGGSYEQYF. CDR3 bases: TGTGCCAGCAGCTTTAGTAGCGGGGGCTCCTACGAGCAGTACTTC.

The V call is TRBV3-1 (or the pseudogene TRBV3-2), the J call TRBJ1-1; D is perhaps TRBD1 (5 bases). Trimming cost V 2 bases and J 4 bases, with 11 bases left between them. There are 14 residues in the CDR3. Germline V gene sequence: CDR1 LGHDT, CDR2 YNNKEL (reference sequence). The CDR3 is CASSQFGGGTEAFF. The CDR3 DNA is TGTGCCAGCAGCCAATTTGGGGGAGGCACTGAAGCTTTCTTT.

Written as DNA, the CDR3 is TGTGCCAGCAGCCAAGATCGAGGGACTTCTTACAATGAGCAGTTCTTC. Translated, it gives CASSQDRGTSYNEQFF. This chain uses TRBV14 with TRBJ2-1; maybe TRBD2 (6 bases). The CDR3 loop spans 16 amino acids. CDR1 is SGHDN, CDR2 FVKESK, per germline. V dropped 0 bases and J dropped 4 bases, with 13 bases sitting between them.